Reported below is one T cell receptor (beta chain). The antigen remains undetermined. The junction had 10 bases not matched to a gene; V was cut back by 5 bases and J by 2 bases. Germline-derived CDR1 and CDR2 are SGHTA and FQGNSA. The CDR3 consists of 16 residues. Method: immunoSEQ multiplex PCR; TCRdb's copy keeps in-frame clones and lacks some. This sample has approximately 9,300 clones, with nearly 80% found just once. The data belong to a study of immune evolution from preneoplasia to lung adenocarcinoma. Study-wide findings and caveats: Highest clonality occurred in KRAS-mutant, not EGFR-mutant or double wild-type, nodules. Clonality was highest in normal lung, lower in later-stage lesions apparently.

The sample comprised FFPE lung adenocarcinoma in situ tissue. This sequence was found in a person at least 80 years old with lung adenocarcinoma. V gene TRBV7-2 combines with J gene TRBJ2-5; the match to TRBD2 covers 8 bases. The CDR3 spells CASSRLSGDPQETQYF. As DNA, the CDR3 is TGTGCCAGCAGCAGGCTTAGCGGGGACCCTCAAGAGACCCAGTACTTC.